The entry below gives a single T cell receptor (beta chain) sequence along with its context. Aged about 6 to 95, donors were systemically healthy Caucasians from Russia. Researchers isolated at least 7 million PBMCs per sample. The CDR3 sequence is 16 residues long. V gave up 5 bases and J gave up 3 bases, with 19 bases separating them. Germline CDR1 reads MDHEN; CDR2 reads SYDVKM. This sample stems from a study of blood T cells in healthy people across ages. For the second PCR, which ran for about 6 to 11 cycles, a sample-barcoded 5' primer and a J-beta primer mix were used. TCRdb ran MiXCR on the 5' RACE reads and lists one entry per CDR3 protein. The data contain around 900,000 distinct CDR3 sequences, roughly half of them seen just once; the ten biggest clones take up about a fifth.

The chain has TRBV28 and TRBJ1-1; no clear D gene. This TCR was recovered from a woman aged 60-75 years in good health. Input material: blood. DNA of the CDR3: TGTGCCAGCAGTCTCCCTATCCTGGTTCGGGACACTGAAGCTTTCTTT. Protein: CASSLPILVRDTEAFF.